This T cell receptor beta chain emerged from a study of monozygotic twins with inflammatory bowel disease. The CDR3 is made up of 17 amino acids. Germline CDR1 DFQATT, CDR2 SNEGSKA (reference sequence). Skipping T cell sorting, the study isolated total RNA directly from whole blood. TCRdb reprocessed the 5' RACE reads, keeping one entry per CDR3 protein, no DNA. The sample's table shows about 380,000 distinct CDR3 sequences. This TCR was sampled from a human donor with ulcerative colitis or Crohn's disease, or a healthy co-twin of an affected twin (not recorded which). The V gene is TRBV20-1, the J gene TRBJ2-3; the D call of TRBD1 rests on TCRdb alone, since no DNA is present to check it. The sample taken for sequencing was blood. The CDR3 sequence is CSARGTGTGGVSDTQYF.